This TCR beta chain derives from a study of blood T cell repertoires in COVID-19. Overall study: Donors in the United States, Italy and Spain gave samples during acute or convalescent COVID-19. PBMCs, B-cell-depleted T cells, or T cells provided the cDNA or gDNA that made up the material.

In the study's own analysis: Amplification of reference gene primers was used by the study to estimate nucleated cell counts. TCRdb's table, derived via immunoSEQ multiplex PCR, lists solely in-frame clones and lacks some. D and trimming were read from the DNA, whereas the V and J calls and clone size are those reported in that table. The table shows about 75,000 clones, with 79% occurring only once. Per the germline V gene, CDR1 is PRHDT and CDR2 is FYEKMQ (reference sequence). This CDR3 spans 13 amino acids. J gave up 3 bases and V 8 bases, and 5 bases lay outside the gene matches. Source material: peripheral blood. The TCR originated in a woman older than 75 with active or convalescent COVID-19. The V and J genes are TRBV13 and TRBJ2-7; 9 nucleotides line up with TRBD1. The CDR3 nucleotides are TGTGCCAGCGGGACAGGGACGGGCTACGAGCAGTACTTC. Amino acids: CASGTGTGYEQYF.